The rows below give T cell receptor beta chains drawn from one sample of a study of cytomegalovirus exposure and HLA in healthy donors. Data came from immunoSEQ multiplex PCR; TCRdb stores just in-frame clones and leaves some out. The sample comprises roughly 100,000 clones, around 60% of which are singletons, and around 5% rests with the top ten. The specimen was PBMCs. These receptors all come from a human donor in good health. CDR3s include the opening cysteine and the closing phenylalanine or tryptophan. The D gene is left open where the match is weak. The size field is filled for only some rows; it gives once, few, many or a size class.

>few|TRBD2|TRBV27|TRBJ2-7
TGTGCCAGCAGTTTATCTGGTAGCGGGAGCTACGAGCAGTACTTC
CASSLSGSGSYEQYF
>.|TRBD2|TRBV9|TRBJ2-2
TGTGCCAGCAGCGCCCAAGGGGGACTAGCGACCGGGGAGCTGTTTTTT
CASSAQGGLATGELFF
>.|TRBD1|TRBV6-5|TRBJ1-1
TGTGCCAGCAGCCGCGGGGGACAGGGAGCCACTGAAGCTTTCTTT
CASSRGGQGATEAFF
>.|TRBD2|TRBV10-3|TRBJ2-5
TGTGCCATCAGTGAAAGGGGACTAGAAGAGACCCAGTACTTC
CAISERGLEETQYF
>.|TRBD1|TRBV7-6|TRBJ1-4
TGTGCCAGCAGTCCCATATCCGGGACAGGGCAGGAAGCGAATGAAAAACTGTTTTTT
CASSPISGTGQEANEKLFF
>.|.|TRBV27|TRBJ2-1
TGTGCCAGCAGTTTATCTGCTTTGGCGGGAAGGAATGAGCAGTTCTTC
CASSLSALAGRNEQFF
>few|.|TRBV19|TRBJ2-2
TGTGCCAGCTTGCCGTCCCGAAGCGGAACCGGCACCGGGGAGCTGTTTTTT
CASLPSRSGTGTGELFF
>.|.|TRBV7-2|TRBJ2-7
TGTGCCAGCAGCTTAACATCGGGACTTCCATCCTACGAGCAGTACTTC
CASSLTSGLPSYEQYF
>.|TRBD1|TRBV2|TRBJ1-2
TGTGCCAGCAGTGAAAGGGGACAGAGGCACTATGGCTACACCTTC
CASSERGQRHYGYTF
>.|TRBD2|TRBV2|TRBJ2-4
TGTGCCAGCAGTGATGCTAGCGGCAAAAACATTCAGTACTTC
CASSDASGKNIQYF
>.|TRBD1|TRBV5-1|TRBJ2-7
TGCGCCAGCAGGCTTACAGGGGACTACGAGCAGTACTTC
CASRLTGDYEQYF
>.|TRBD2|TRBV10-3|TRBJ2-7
TGTGCCATCAGTGGGCGGGAGGGAGGGATTCTCTACGAGCAGTACTTC
CAISGREGGILYEQYF
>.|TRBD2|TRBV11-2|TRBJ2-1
TGTGCCAGCAGCGCACTAGCGGGAGAGGGCAATGAGCAGTTCTTC
CASSALAGEGNEQFF
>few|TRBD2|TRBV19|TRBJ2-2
TGTGCCAGTAGTATGCCTAGCGGGAGTTTCAACACCGGGGAGCTGTTTTTT
CASSMPSGSFNTGELFF
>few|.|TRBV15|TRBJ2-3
TGTGCCACCAGCGGAGAACGAGGCGGGGTAACAGATACGCAGTATTTT
CATSGERGGVTDTQYF